This T cell receptor (beta chain) was found in a study of blood T cell repertoires in COVID-19. Study-level information: T cells, B-cell-depleted T cells, or PBMCs provided the cDNA or gDNA that served as material.

Germline CDR1 and CDR2: SGHAT and FQNNGV. J was trimmed by 3 bases and V by 3 bases; bases with no gene match: 6. This CDR3 spans 15 amino acids. Study members were between about 18 and 100 years old and lived in around 24 US regions. Participant-given clinical history determined each cohort assignment. In the study's own analysis: Using reference gene primer amplification, nucleated cell counts were estimated. Here immunoSEQ multiplex PCR was the method, and the copy in TCRdb shows in-frame clones only, minus some. The V and J calls and the clone size are those of that table, but D and trimming were determined from the DNA. The sample includes more than 300,000 clones, around 87% of them seen just once.

Sequencing input: PBMCs or T cells enriched from blood (not recorded which). V and J are TRBV11-2 and TRBJ2-7, with 9 bases aligning to TRBD1. The origin of this receptor is a man aged 35-49 years in a cohort exposed to, infected with or recovered from COVID-19 (not recorded which). The CDR3 DNA reads TGTGCCAGCAGCTTCACGGGACAGGGTCTCTACGAGCAGTACTTC. Translated, it gives CASSFTGQGLYEQYF.